The 28 T cell receptor beta chains in this list originate from one sample, sequenced in a study of T cell responses to AZD1222 COVID-19 vaccine. Clones were sequenced by immunoSEQ multiplex PCR, and TCRdb holds only the in-frame ones, with some missing. Among 140,000 or so clones listed, 89% were seen once. The starting material was peripheral blood, obtained 28 days after the second AZD1222 dose. The receptors here all came from an adult who received the AZD1222 COVID-19 vaccine.

This clone has just a few counts. The rearrangement joins TRBV7-2 to TRBJ1-2; 7 bases are a match to TRBD1. V shed 2 bases, J shed 8 bases, and the junction held 8 bases outside the gene matches. CDR3 size: 14 residues. The germline gives CDR1 SGHTA, CDR2 FQGNSA. CDR3 in amino acids: CASSLREQGDGYTF. The CDR3, as DNA: TGTGCCAGCAGCTTACGGGAGCAGGGGGACGGCTACACCTTC.

The chain combines TRBV30 with TRBJ2-3; unclear D gene. Germline-derived CDR1 and CDR2 are GTSNPN and SVGIG (reference sequence). The CDR3 is 10 residues long. Trimming stripped 3 bases from V and 8 bases from J, with 6 bases between. The CDR3, as DNA: TGTGCCTGGAGCACCGGTACGCAGTATTTT. Protein sequence: CAWSTGTQYF.

The rearrangement uses TRBV15 and TRBJ1-6; D gene unclear. V was cut by 5 bases and J by 10 bases, with 12 bases left in between. This CDR3 comprises 13 residues. CDR1 and CDR2 (germline): LNHNV, YYDKDF (reference sequence). The CDR3 loop is CATSGPQGSPLHF. DNA for the CDR3: TGTGCCACCAGCGGCCCCCAAGGGTCACCCCTCCACTTT.

The chain joins TRBV9 to TRBJ1-1, with no clear D. The germline V gene has CDR1 SGDLS and CDR2 YYNGEE. Trimming cost V 0 bases and J 7 bases, with 13 bases left between them. The CDR3 totals 14 residues. This CDR3 is CASSVEGAFGEAFF. CDR3 coding DNA: TGTGCCAGCAGCGTAGAGGGTGCCTTCGGTGAAGCTTTCTTT.

The chain is built from TRBV4-2 and TRBJ2-3; maybe TRBD1 (5 bases). The CDR3 totals 16 residues. V lost 0 bases to trimming and J lost 0 bases, with 10 bases between them. Germline CDR1 and CDR2: LGHNA and YNFKEQ. CDR3 sequence (DNA): TGTGCCAGCAGCCAAGAGGCAGGGCTAAGCACAGATACGCAGTATTTT. Its translation: CASSQEAGLSTDTQYF.

The chain uses TRBV19 and TRBJ2-5, with D maybe TRBD2 (5 bases). The germline V gene encodes CDR1 LNHDA and CDR2 SQIVND (reference sequence). V was clipped by 6 bases and J by 0 bases, with 17 bases between them. The CDR3 is made up of 16 amino acids. The CDR3 region is CASSKAHGGNQETQYF. The CDR3 nucleotides are TGTGCCAGTAGCAAGGCCCATGGAGGAAACCAAGAGACCCAGTACTTC. Looking up the rest from reference TRBV19 and TRBJ2-5 gives the full variable domain: DGGITQSPKYLFRKEGQNVTLSCEQNLNHDAMYWYRQDPGQGLRLIYYSQIVNDFQKGDIAEGYSVSREKKESFPLTVTSAQKNPTAFYLCASSKAHGGNQETQYFGPGTRLLVL.

The chain couples TRBV18 to TRBJ2-1; D is undetermined. Trimming cost V 5 bases and J 5 bases, with 13 bases left between them. Per germline, CDR1 KGHSH and CDR2 LQKENI. There are 14 residues in the CDR3. The CDR3 here is CASSAFGVDNEQFF. CDR3 DNA sequence: TGTGCCAGCTCAGCCTTTGGAGTCGACAATGAGCAGTTCTTC. The full variable domain, completed using reference TRBV18 and TRBJ2-1, is NAGVMQNPRHLVRRRGQEARLRCSPMKGHSHVYWYRQLPEEGLKFMVYLQKENIIDESGMPKERFSAEFPKEGPSILRIQQVVRGDSAAYFCASSAFGVDNEQFFGPGTRLTVL.

V is TRBV30 and J is TRBJ2-4; TRBD1 might be the D (5 bases). From germline, CDR1 is GTSNPN and CDR2 SVGIG (reference sequence). This CDR3 contains 13 residues. Trimming removed 5 bases at V and 8 bases at J, with 16 bases between. The CDR3 region is CAWERQPGDIQYF. The CDR3 DNA follows: TGTGCCTGGGAAAGACAGCCTGGTGACATTCAGTACTTC. The full variable domain, rest sourced from reference TRBV30 and TRBJ2-4, is SQTIHQWPATLVQPVGSPLSLECTVEGTSNPNLYWYRQAAGRGLQLLFYSVGIGQISSEVPQNLSASRPQDRQFILSSKKLLLSDSGFYLCAWERQPGDIQYFGAGTRLSVL.

The genes are TRBV7-2 and TRBJ2-7, with 14 bases lining up with TRBD2. The CDR3 loop spans 18 amino acids. Germline CDR1 reads SGHTA; CDR2 reads FQGNSA. Trimming took 2 bases from V and 1 from J; bases not matched to a gene: 7. This CDR3 is CASSLPGLAGDGSYEQYF. CDR3 sequence (DNA): TGTGCCAGCAGCTTACCGGGACTAGCGGGGGACGGTTCCTACGAGCAGTACTTC.

The V call is TRBV7-6, the J call TRBJ2-3; tentative D call: TRBD2 (7 bases). Per germline, CDR1 SGHVS and CDR2 FNYEAQ. The CDR3 sequence is 15 residues long. Deletions cut 1 base from V and 4 bases from J, with 12 bases between. The CDR3 region is CASSLGGGGADTQYF. Here the CDR3 DNA reads TGTGCCAGCAGCTTAGGAGGGGGGGGCGCAGATACGCAGTATTTT.

The chain carries TRBV18 and TRBJ2-3; D is perhaps TRBD2 (6 bases). This CDR3 contains 13 residues. Germline V gives CDR1 KGHSH, CDR2 LQKENI. V lost 1 base to trimming and J lost 10 bases, with 12 bases between them. CDR3 nucleotides: TGTGCCAGCTCACCACTAGCGGAATGGGCGCAGTATTTT. It specifies CASSPLAEWAQYF.

V and J are TRBV21-1 and TRBJ1-5; whether TRBD1, the table's D call, matches the DNA was not checked. TRBV21-1 is designated a pseudogene. The CDR3 totals 16 residues. The DNA of the CDR3 is TGTGCCAGCAGCAAAGGTCGTAGGGGATGGAATCAGCCCCAGCATTTT. It specifies CASSKGRRGWNQPQHF.

This clone was recorded a few times. The chain is built from TRBV28 and TRBJ2-1; 10 positions agree with TRBD2. Germline CDR1 reads MDHEN; CDR2 reads SYDVKM. The V and J ends lost 6 bases and 0 bases, in that order; junction bases with no gene match: 14. This CDR3 has 19 residues. CDR3 loop: CASRPQSGTSASSYNEQFF. The CDR3 region has the DNA TGTGCCAGCAGACCGCAGTCCGGGACTAGCGCCAGCTCCTACAATGAGCAGTTCTTC.

This chain connects TRBV20-1 to TRBJ1-2; D is undetermined. The CDR3 has 11 amino acids. Trimming removed 3 bases from V and 7 bases from J, with 9 bases in between. From germline, CDR1 is DFQATT and CDR2 SNEGSKA (reference sequence). The CDR3 here is CSASSSRGYTF. CDR3 in DNA: TGCAGTGCTAGCAGCAGCCGTGGCTACACCTTC.

The CDR3 region is CAISDGTPGEQYF. DNA of the CDR3: TGTGCCATCAGTGATGGGACGCCGGGCGAGCAGTACTTC. The rearrangement joins TRBV10-3 to TRBJ2-7; D tentatively fits TRBD1 or TRBD2 (5 bases each). The CDR3 extends over 13 amino acids. V lost 3 bases, J lost 6 bases, and 12 bases lay in between. Germline V gene data show CDR1 as ENHRY and CDR2 as SYGVKD.

The CDR3 sequence is CASSLGLPGAGGNTIYF. The CDR3 region has the DNA TGTGCCAGCAGCTTAGGTTTGCCGGGGGCCGGGGGAAACACCATATATTTT. The rearrangement joins TRBV11-2 to TRBJ1-3; D perhaps matches TRBD1 (6 bases). Germline V lookup: CDR1 SGHAT, CDR2 FQNNGV. Trimming left V 1 base short and J 4 bases short, with 17 bases between. The CDR3 contains 17 residues. The complete variable domain, with remaining parts taken from reference TRBV11-2 and TRBJ1-3, reads EAGVAQSPRYKIIEKRQSVAFWCNPISGHATLYWYQQILGQGPKLLIQFQNNGVVDDSQLPKDRFSAERLKGVDSTLKIQPAKLEDSAVYLCASSLGLPGAGGNTIYFGEGSWLTVV.

The chain links TRBV9 to TRBJ2-3, with 16 bases identical to TRBD2. The V and J ends lost 4 bases and 3 bases, in that order; junction bases with no gene match: 5. This CDR3 is 17 amino acids long. Germline V gene sequence: CDR1 SGDLS, CDR2 YYNGEE. The CDR3 sequence is CASSLMGLAGGTDTQYF. The CDR3 DNA reads as TGTGCCAGCAGCTTAATGGGACTAGCGGGAGGGACAGATACGCAGTATTTT.

The CDR3: CASSVDAGRNAFF. The CDR3 DNA reads as TGTGCCAGCAGCGTAGATGCAGGGAGGAACGCTTTCTTT. The gene calls are TRBV9 and TRBJ1-1, with a tentative D call TRBD1 (5 bases). Germline loops: CDR1 SGDLS, CDR2 YYNGEE. The V gene lost 0 bases and the J gene lost 11 bases, with 14 bases spanning the gap. The length of the CDR3 is 13 residues.

The rearrangement links TRBV7-2 to TRBJ2-2; TRBD2 aligns across 8 bases. Trimming removed 6 bases from V and 0 bases from J; junction bases left unmatched: 3. Germline CDR1 and CDR2: SGHTA and FQGNSA. The length of the CDR3 is 15 residues. Written as DNA, the CDR3 is TGTGCCAGCAGACCCGGGGGGGCGAACACCGGGGAGCTGTTTTTT. This gives the protein CASRPGGANTGELFF.

This clone occurred once. This sequence joins TRBV27 and TRBJ2-3, with 7 bases lining up with TRBD2. Germline assignment: CDR1 MNHEY and CDR2 SMNVEV (reference sequence). This CDR3 has 16 residues. The J segment lost 1 base and the V segment lost 4 bases, leaving 8 bases of the junction unmatched. The CDR3 DNA is TGTGCCAGCAGTTCCCTGGGGGGGAGGGGCACAGATACGCAGTATTTT. It encodes CASSSLGGRGTDTQYF.

CDR3: CASSRTGVREQFF. CDR3 coding DNA: TGTGCCAGCAGTCGGACAGGGGTACGGGAGCAGTTCTTC. The chain joins TRBV7-9 to TRBJ2-1; TRBD1 matches at 9 bases. Germline V gene lookup returns CDR1 SEHNR and CDR2 FQNEAQ (reference sequence). V dropped 6 bases and J dropped 10; count of bases not matched to a gene: 7. CDR3 length: 13 residues.

The J gene is TRBJ1-5, the V gene TRBV12-3 or TRBV12-4; maybe TRBD1 (6 bases). CDR3 length: 13 amino acids. The V and J ends lost 8 bases and 0 bases respectively, with 8 bases between them. The CDR3 reads CASQGNSNQPQHF. CDR3 in DNA: TGTGCCAGCCAGGGGAATAGCAATCAGCCCCAGCATTTT.

J is TRBJ1-1 and V is TRBV7-9; tentatively, D is TRBD1 (5 bases). Germline V CDR1 and CDR2: SEHNR, FQNEAQ (reference sequence). CDR3 length: 13 residues. Trimming pared 3 bases from V and 10 bases from J, leaving 15 bases between. CDR3 nucleotide sequence: TGTGCCAGCAGCTTTCTACCGGGGCACCGAGCTTTCTTT. It specifies CASSFLPGHRAFF.

The CDR3 loop is CASSRTSGQFF. In DNA, the CDR3 is TGTGCCAGCAGTCGGACTAGCGGTCAGTTCTTC. The genes are TRBV6-5 and TRBJ2-1, with TRBD2 matching over 10 bases. The CDR3 has 11 amino acids. Trimming removed 5 bases from V and 13 bases from J; junction bases left unmatched: 2. CDR1 and CDR2 (germline): MNHEY, SVGAGI.

This chain joins TRBV7-2 and TRBJ2-1; 7 bases are shared with TRBD1. The CDR3 has 17 residues. J gave up 4 bases and V 2 bases, and 11 bases lay outside the gene matches. Per the germline V gene, CDR1 is SGHTA and CDR2 is FQGNSA. The CDR3: CASSLPGTDAFYNEQFF. The CDR3 region has the DNA TGTGCCAGCAGCTTACCCGGGACAGACGCGTTTTACAATGAGCAGTTCTTC.

The rearrangement uses TRBV11-2 and TRBJ1-4; the D is unclear. V lost 1 base to trimming and J lost 7 bases, with 16 bases between them. The CDR3 contains 16 residues. Germline CDR1 SGHAT, CDR2 FQNNGV. The CDR3 here is CASSLVTGYKGEKLFF. The CDR3 bases are TGTGCCAGCAGCTTAGTTACGGGTTACAAGGGTGAAAAACTGTTTTTT. Full variable domain (remainder filled in from reference TRBV11-2 and TRBJ1-4): EAGVAQSPRYKIIEKRQSVAFWCNPISGHATLYWYQQILGQGPKLLIQFQNNGVVDDSQLPKDRFSAERLKGVDSTLKIQPAKLEDSAVYLCASSLVTGYKGEKLFFGSGTQLSVL.

This chain uses TRBV5-1 with TRBJ2-1; 16 nucleotides match TRBD2. CDR3 length: 19 residues. Germline V gene lookup returns CDR1 SGHRS and CDR2 YFSETQ. The junction had 10 bases not matched to a gene; V was cut back by 4 bases and J by 3 bases. In DNA form, the CDR3 reads TGCGCCAGCAGCACCACCGGGACTAGCGGGAGGGCCATCTACAATGAGCAGTTCTTC. This encodes CASSTTGTSGRAIYNEQFF.

The rearrangement uses TRBV12-3 or TRBV12-4 and TRBJ2-1; no clear D. There are 11 residues in the CDR3. V lost 3 bases to trimming and J lost 3 bases, with 0 bases between them. CDR3 amino acids: CASSFYNEQFF. The DNA of the CDR3 is TGTGCCAGCAGTTTCTACAATGAGCAGTTCTTC.